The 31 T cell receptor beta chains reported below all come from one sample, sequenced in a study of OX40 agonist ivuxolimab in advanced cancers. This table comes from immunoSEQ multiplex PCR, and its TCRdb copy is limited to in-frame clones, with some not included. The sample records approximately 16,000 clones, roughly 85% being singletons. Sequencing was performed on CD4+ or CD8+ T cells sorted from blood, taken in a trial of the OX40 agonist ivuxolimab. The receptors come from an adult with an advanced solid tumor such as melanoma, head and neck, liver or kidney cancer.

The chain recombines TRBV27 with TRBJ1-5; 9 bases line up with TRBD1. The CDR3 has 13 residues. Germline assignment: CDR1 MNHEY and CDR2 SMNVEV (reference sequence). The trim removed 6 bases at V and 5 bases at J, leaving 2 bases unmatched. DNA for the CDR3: TGTGCCAGCAGCACAGGGGGCGATCAGCCCCAGCATTTT. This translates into CASSTGGDQPQHF.

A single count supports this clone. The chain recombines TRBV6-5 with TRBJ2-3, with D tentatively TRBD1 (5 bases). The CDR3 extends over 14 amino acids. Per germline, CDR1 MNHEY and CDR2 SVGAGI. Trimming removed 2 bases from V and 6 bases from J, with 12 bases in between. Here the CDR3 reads CASSYILQGDTQYF. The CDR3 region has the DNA TGTGCCAGCAGTTACATCCTGCAGGGCGATACGCAGTATTTT.

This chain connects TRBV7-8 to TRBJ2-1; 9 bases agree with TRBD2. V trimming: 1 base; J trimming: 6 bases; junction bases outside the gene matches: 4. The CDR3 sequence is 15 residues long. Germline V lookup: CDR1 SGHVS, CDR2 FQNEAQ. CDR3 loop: CASSLGTSASNEQFF. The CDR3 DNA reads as TGTGCCAGCAGCTTAGGGACTAGCGCAAGCAATGAGCAGTTCTTC.

Here the CDR3 reads CATEPRDSYEQYF. The DNA for the CDR3 is TGTGCCACCGAGCCCCGGGACTCCTACGAGCAGTACTTC. The chain uses TRBV28 and TRBJ2-7, with D perhaps matching TRBD2 (5 bases). V was cut by 10 bases and J by 0 bases, with 13 bases left in between. The V gene's germline CDR1 is MDHEN and CDR2 SYDVKM. This CDR3 has 13 amino acids.

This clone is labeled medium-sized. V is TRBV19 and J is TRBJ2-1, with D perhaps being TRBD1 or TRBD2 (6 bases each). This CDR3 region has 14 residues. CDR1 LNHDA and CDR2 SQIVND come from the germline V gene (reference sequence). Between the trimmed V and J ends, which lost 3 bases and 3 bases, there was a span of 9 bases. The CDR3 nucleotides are TGTGCCAGTAGTATCGGGGGCGGCTACAATGAGCAGTTCTTC. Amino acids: CASSIGGGYNEQFF.

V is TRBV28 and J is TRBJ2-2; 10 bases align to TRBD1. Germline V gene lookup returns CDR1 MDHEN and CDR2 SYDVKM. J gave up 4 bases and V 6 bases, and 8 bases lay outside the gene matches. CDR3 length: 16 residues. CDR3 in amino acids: CASSQLGTGVTGELFF. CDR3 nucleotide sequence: TGTGCCAGCAGCCAATTAGGGACAGGGGTCACCGGGGAGCTGTTTTTT.

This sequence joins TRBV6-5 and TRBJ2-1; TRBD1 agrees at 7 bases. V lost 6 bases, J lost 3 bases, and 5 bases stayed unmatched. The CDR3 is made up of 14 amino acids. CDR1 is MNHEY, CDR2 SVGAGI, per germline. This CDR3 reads CASSPSGGYNEQFF. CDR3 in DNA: TGTGCCAGCAGCCCCTCAGGGGGCTACAATGAGCAGTTCTTC.

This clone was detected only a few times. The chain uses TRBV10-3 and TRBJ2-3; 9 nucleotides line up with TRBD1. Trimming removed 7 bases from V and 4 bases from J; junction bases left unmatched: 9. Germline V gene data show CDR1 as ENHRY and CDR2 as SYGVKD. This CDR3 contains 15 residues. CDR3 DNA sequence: TGTGCCATCAAATTCGGGACAGGGCGCGCAGATACGCAGTATTTT. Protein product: CAIKFGTGRADTQYF.

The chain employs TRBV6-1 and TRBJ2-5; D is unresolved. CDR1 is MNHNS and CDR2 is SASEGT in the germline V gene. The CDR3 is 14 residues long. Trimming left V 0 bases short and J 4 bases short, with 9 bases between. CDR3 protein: CASSEAGRGETQYF. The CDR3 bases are TGTGCCAGCAGTGAAGCTGGCCGTGGAGAGACCCAGTACTTC.

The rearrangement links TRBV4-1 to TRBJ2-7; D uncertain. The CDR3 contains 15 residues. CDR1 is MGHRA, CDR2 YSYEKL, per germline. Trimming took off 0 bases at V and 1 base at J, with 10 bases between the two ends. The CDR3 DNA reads TGCGCCAGCAGCCAAGATGTGGAGCAGTCCTACGAGCAGTACTTC. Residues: CASSQDVEQSYEQYF.

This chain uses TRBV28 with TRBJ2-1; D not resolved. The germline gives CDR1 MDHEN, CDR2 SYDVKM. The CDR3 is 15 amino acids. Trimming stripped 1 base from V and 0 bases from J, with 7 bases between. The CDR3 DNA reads TGTGCCAGCAGTTTATATGTAGGCTCCTACAATGAGCAGTTCTTC. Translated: CASSLYVGSYNEQFF. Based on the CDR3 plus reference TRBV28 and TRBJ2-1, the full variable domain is DVKVTQSSRYLVKRTGEKVFLECVQDMDHENMFWYRQDPGLGLRLIYFSYDVKMKEKGDIPEGYSVSREKKERFSLILESASTNQTSMYLCASSLYVGSYNEQFFGPGTRLTVL.

The CDR3 sequence: CASGVGRGPYGYTF. CDR3 nucleotide sequence: TGTGCTAGTGGAGTAGGACGGGGGCCCTATGGCTACACCTTC. The rearrangement uses TRBV12-5 and TRBJ1-2; tentatively, D is TRBD1 (6 bases). V gave up 6 bases and J gave up 4 bases, with 15 bases separating them. From germline, CDR1 is LGHNT and CDR2 FRNRAP. The CDR3 contains 14 residues.

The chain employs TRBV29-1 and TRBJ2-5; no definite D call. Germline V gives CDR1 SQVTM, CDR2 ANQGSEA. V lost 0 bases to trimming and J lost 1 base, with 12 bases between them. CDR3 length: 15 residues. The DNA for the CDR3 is TGCAGCGTTGAAGATAGGTGGCATCCCCAAGAGACCCAGTACTTC. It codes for CSVEDRWHPQETQYF.

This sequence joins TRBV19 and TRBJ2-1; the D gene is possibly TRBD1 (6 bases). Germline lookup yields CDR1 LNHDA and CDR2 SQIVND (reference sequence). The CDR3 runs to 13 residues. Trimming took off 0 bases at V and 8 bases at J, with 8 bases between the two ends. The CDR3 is CASSIDRGYEQFF. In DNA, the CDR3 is TGTGCCAGTAGTATAGACAGGGGTTATGAGCAGTTCTTC.

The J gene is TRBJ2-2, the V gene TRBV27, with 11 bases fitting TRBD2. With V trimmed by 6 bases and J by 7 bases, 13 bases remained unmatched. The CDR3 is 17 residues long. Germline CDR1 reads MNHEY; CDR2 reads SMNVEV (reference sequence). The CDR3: CASRPTSGSLGGGELFF. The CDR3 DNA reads TGTGCCAGCAGACCCACTAGCGGGAGCCTCGGGGGCGGGGAGCTGTTTTTT.

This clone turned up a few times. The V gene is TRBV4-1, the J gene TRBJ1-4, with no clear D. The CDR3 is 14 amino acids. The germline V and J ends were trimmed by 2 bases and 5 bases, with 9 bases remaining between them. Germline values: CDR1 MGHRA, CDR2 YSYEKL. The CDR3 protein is CASSQPAPNEKLFF. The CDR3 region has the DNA TGCGCCAGCAGCCAACCCGCGCCGAATGAAAAACTGTTTTTT.

CDR3 sequence reads: CASSLGRAGYNEQFF. The CDR3 DNA reads as TGTGCCAGCAGCTTAGGCAGAGCGGGCTACAATGAGCAGTTCTTC. This chain connects TRBV7-2 to TRBJ2-1; a weak D match, TRBD2 (6 bases). Trimming left V 1 base short and J 3 bases short, with 10 bases between. CDR1 and CDR2 (germline): SGHTA, FQGNSA. This CDR3 is 15 amino acids long.

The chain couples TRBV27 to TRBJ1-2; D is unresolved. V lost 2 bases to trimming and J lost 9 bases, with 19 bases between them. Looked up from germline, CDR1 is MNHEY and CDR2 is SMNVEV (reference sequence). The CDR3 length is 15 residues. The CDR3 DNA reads TGTGCCAGCAGTTTAGGTTCGGGTTACCGTCTTAGCTACACCTTC. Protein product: CASSLGSGYRLSYTF.

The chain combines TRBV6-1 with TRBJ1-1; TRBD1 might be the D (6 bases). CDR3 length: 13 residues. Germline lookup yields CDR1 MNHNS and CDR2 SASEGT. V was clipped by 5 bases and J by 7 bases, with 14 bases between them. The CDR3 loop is CASSIRGWNEAFF. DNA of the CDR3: TGTGCCAGCAGTATCAGGGGCTGGAATGAAGCTTTCTTT.

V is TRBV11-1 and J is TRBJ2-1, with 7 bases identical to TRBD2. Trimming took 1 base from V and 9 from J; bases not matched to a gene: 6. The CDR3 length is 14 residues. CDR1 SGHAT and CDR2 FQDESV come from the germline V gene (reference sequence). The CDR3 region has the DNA TGTGCCAGCAGCTTAGGACTAGCTCTGGGTGAGCAGTTCTTC. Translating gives CASSLGLALGEQFF.

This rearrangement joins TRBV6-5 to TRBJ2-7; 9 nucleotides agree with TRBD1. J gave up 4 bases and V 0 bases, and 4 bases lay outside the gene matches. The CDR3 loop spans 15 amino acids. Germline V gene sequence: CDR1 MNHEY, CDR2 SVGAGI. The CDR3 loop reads CASSYSGTGRYEQYF. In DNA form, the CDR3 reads TGTGCCAGCAGTTACTCTGGGACAGGGAGGTACGAGCAGTACTTC.

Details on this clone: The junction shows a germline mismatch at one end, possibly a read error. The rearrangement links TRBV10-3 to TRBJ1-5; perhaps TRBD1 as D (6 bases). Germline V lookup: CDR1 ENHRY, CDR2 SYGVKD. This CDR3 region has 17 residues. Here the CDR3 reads CASSQTLDRTVYQPQHF. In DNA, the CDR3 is TGTGCCAGCAGTCAGACCCTCGACAGGACAGTCTATCAGCCCCAGCATTTT.

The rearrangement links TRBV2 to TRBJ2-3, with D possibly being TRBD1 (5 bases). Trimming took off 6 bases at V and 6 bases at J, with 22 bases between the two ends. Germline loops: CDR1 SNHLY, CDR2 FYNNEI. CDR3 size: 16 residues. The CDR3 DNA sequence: TGTGCCAGCAGCGACCCGACAGTACCCTTTATGGATACGCAGTATTTT. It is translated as CASSDPTVPFMDTQYF.

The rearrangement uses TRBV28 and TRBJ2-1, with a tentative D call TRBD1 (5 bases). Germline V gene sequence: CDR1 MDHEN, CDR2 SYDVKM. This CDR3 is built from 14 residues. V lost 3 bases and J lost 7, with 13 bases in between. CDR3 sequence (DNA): TGTGCCAGCAGTTTGGGGCTAGTGGGAAATGAGCAGTTCTTC. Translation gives CASSLGLVGNEQFF.

CDR3 residues: CASSVPTYEQYF. For the CDR3, the DNA is TGTGCCAGCAGTGTTCCCACCTACGAGCAGTACTTC. The J gene is TRBJ2-7, the V gene TRBV2; D is unresolved. V lost 4 bases and J lost 2, with 6 bases in between. This CDR3 region has 12 residues. Looked up from germline, CDR1 is SNHLY and CDR2 is FYNNEI.

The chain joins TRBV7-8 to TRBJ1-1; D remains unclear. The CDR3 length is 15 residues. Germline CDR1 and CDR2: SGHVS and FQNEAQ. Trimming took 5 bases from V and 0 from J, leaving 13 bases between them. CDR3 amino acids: CASSPTVGVNTEAFF. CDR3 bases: TGTGCCAGCAGCCCTACAGTCGGCGTGAACACTGAAGCTTTCTTT.

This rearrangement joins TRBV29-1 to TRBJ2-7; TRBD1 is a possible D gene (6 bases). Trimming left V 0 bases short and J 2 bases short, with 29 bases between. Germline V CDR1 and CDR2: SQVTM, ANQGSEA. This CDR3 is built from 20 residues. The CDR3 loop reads CSVEDQTWTETRGSTYEQYF. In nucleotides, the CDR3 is TGCAGCGTTGAAGATCAAACGTGGACAGAAACTCGCGGATCAACCTACGAGCAGTACTTC.

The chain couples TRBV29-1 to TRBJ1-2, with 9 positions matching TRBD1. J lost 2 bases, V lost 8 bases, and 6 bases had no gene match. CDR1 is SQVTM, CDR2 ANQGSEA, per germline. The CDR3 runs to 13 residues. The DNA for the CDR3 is TGCAGCATACAAGGACAGGGGAACTATGGCTACACCTTC. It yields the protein CSIQGQGNYGYTF.

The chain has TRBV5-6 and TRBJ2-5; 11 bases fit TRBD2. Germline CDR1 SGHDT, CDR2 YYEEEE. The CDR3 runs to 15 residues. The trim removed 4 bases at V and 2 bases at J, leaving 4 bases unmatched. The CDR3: CASSAGLAEQETQYF. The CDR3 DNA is TGTGCCAGCAGCGCGGGACTAGCGGAACAAGAGACCCAGTACTTC.

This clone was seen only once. The CDR3 DNA reads as TGTGCCAGCAGCTTAGGGGCTCTAAGTGAGGGGGGCGGGCCGTTCTTC. It specifies CASSLGALSEGGGPFF. This chain joins TRBV7-6 and TRBJ2-1; either TRBD1 or TRBD2 may fit D (6 bases each). The CDR3 consists of 16 residues. From germline, CDR1 is SGHVS and CDR2 FNYEAQ. The V end lost 1 base, the J end lost 15 bases, and 25 bases lay between the germline ends. The variable domain in full, completed from reference TRBV7-6 and TRBJ2-1, reads GAGVSQSPRYKVTKRGQDVALRCDPISGHVSLYWYRQALGQGPEFLTYFNYEAQQDKSGLPNDRFSAERPEGSISTLTIQRTEQRDSAMYRCASSLGALSEGGGPFFGPGTRLTVL.

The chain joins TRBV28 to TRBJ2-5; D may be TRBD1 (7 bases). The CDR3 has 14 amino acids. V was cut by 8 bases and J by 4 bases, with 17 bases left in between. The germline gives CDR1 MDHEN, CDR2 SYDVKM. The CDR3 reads CASGGATGVETQYF. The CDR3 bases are TGTGCCAGCGGAGGGGCTACAGGGGTAGAGACCCAGTACTTC.